A single sample is the source of the 22 T cell receptor beta chains below, sequenced in a study of T-cell memory formation after mild COVID-19. TCRdb re-called the 5' RACE reads through MiXCR, storing one row per CDR3 protein. The top ten clones hold 20% to 25% of a sample with a few hundred thousand distinct CDR3 sequences, roughly an eighth of them seen once. The material sequenced was PBMCs or a T cell subset sorted from them (not recorded which). Receptors originate from a young man who had mild COVID-19 (a few samples of this study predate the infection). Cell type and time point are not known.

This clonotype has only a few counts. The rearrangement links TRBV7-8 to TRBJ2-1; D is perhaps TRBD1 or TRBD2 (5 bases each). Germline V gives CDR1 SGHVS, CDR2 FQNEAQ. The CDR3 runs to 14 residues. The V end was cut by 7 bases, the J end by 5 bases, with 15 bases between. The CDR3, as DNA: TGTGCCAGCACTTTAACGGGGCCCCACAATGAGCAGTTCTTC. It is translated as CASTLTGPHNEQFF.

This clonotype was seen a few times. The rearrangement links TRBV7-9 to TRBJ2-3, with D possibly TRBD2 on 6 matching bases. The V gene lost 5 bases and the J gene lost 2 bases, with 14 bases spanning the gap. Germline lookup yields CDR1 SEHNR and CDR2 FQNEAQ (reference sequence). This CDR3 has 15 residues. Written as DNA, the CDR3 is TGTGCCAGCAGCACTCCGGGACTGCACACAGATACGCAGTATTTT. Protein product: CASSTPGLHTDTQYF.

The chain uses TRBV20-1 and TRBJ1-6; D gene uncertain. Germline CDR1 and CDR2: DFQATT and SNEGSKA (reference sequence). Trimming cost V 0 bases and J 14 bases, with 8 bases left between them. The CDR3 length is 11 residues. DNA of the CDR3: TGCAGTGCTAGAGACCCGCGTGCCCTCCACTTT. This translates into CSARDPRALHF.

The chain carries TRBV12-3 or TRBV12-4 and TRBJ2-5; D ambiguous. V was pared by 0 bases and J by 3 bases, with 14 bases between. CDR3 size: 16 residues. CDR3 DNA: TGTGCCAGCAGTTTAGCCTCCGGGTCCGTTGAAGAGACCCAGTACTTC. The encoded protein is CASSLASGSVEETQYF.

This clonotype has just a few counts. The chain couples TRBV12-3 or TRBV12-4 to TRBJ2-3; the D is unclear. Deletions cut 2 bases from V and 2 bases from J, with 20 bases between. The CDR3 is made up of 18 amino acids. CDR3 loop: CASSLFLADGRITDTQYF. The CDR3 nucleotides read TGTGCCAGCAGTTTATTTCTGGCGGACGGACGAATCACAGATACGCAGTATTTT.

V is TRBV15 and J is TRBJ2-4; possible D gene TRBD1, 6 bases. V was shortened by 1 base and J by 7 bases, with 11 bases between the two germline ends. CDR1 LNHNV and CDR2 YYDKDF come from the germline V gene (reference sequence). CDR3 length: 14 residues. CDR3 sequence reads: CATSRGAGENIQYF. CDR3 coding DNA: TGTGCCACCAGCAGAGGGGCAGGGGAGAACATTCAGTACTTC.

The chain is built from TRBV5-4 and TRBJ2-2; D remains ambiguous. Deletions cut 0 bases from V and 6 bases from J, with 15 bases between. The CDR3 totals 16 residues. Germline V gene sequence: CDR1 SGHNT, CDR2 YYREEE (reference sequence). CDR3 amino acids: CASSLGGWGEAGELFF. The CDR3 DNA reads as TGTGCCAGCAGCTTGGGGGGTTGGGGTGAAGCCGGGGAGCTGTTTTTT.

The CDR3 reads CASGSGGSGQPQHF. CDR3 coding DNA: TGTGCTAGTGGTTCTGGGGGATCGGGTCAGCCCCAGCATTTT. The chain employs TRBV12-5 and TRBJ1-5; D might be TRBD1 (5 bases). CDR3 length equals 14 residues. Germline V CDR1 and CDR2: LGHNT, FRNRAP. V lost 4 bases to trimming and J lost 6 bases, with 13 bases between them.

The genes are TRBV6-1 and TRBJ1-2, with 7 bases lining up with TRBD1. The CDR3 spans 13 residues. Germline-derived CDR1 and CDR2 are MNHNS and SASEGT. The junction had 6 bases not matched to a gene; V was cut back by 5 bases and J by 6 bases. CDR3 protein: CASSPTGENGYTF. The CDR3 DNA reads as TGTGCCAGCAGTCCCACAGGGGAGAATGGCTACACCTTC.

Only a few counts were recorded for this clonotype. The CDR3 sequence: CASSLGYAGGGYEQYF. The CDR3 DNA is TGTGCCAGCAGCTTAGGCTACGCAGGGGGCGGCTACGAGCAGTACTTC. The J gene is TRBJ2-7, the V gene TRBV7-2; 8 nucleotides line up with TRBD1. CDR3 length: 16 residues. The germline CDR1 and CDR2 sequences are SGHTA and FQGNSA. The J segment lost 3 bases and the V segment lost 1 base, leaving 8 bases of the junction unmatched.

This clonotype was observed a few times. The rearrangement uses TRBV4-1 and TRBJ2-3; 7 bases align to TRBD2. V was clipped by 3 bases and J by 2 bases; unmatched bases: 5. The CDR3 totals 15 residues. In germline, CDR1 is MGHRA, CDR2 YSYEKL. The CDR3 protein is CASSQRRGSTDTQYF. The CDR3 nucleotides read TGCGCCAGCAGCCAGCGGCGGGGGTCCACAGATACGCAGTATTTT.

In this sample, this clonotype turned up many times. This rearrangement joins TRBV5-1 to TRBJ2-1; 10 bases line up with TRBD2. There are 16 residues in the CDR3. Germline values: CDR1 SGHRS, CDR2 YFSETQ. V shed 4 bases and J 6 bases; nucleotides not matched to a gene: 10. Written as DNA, the CDR3 is TGCGCCAGCAGCCGCGCGTACAGCGGGGGGGTCAATGAGCAGTTCTTC. This translates into CASSRAYSGGVNEQFF.

The chain joins TRBV27 to TRBJ2-5; D is possibly TRBD1 (5 bases). CDR1 MNHEY and CDR2 SMNVEV come from the germline V gene (reference sequence). This CDR3 is built from 14 residues. V was trimmed by 3 bases and J by 5 bases, leaving 13 bases between them. The CDR3 loop is CASSLSPGWETQYF. The CDR3 DNA is TGTGCCAGCAGTTTGTCGCCAGGGTGGGAGACCCAGTACTTC.

The J gene is TRBJ2-7, the V gene TRBV27; 8 nucleotides align to TRBD1. CDR1 and CDR2 from the germline V gene are MNHEY and SMNVEV (reference sequence). CDR3 size: 14 residues. V was pared by 2 bases and J by 11 bases, with 11 bases of the junction left unmatched. DNA of the CDR3: TGTGCCAGCAGTTTACGACAGGGGTCTCGGGAGAAGTACGTC. Translation gives CASSLRQGSREKYV.

This clonotype was counted ten times or more. The chain employs TRBV4-1 and TRBJ2-4; D possibly uses TRBD1 or TRBD2 (5 bases each). The germline gives CDR1 MGHRA, CDR2 YSYEKL. CDR3 length equals 17 residues. Between the trimmed V and J ends, which lost 8 bases and 2 bases, there was a span of 22 bases. The CDR3: CASASPGQGMSKNIQYF. The CDR3 region has the DNA TGCGCCAGCGCTTCCCCGGGGCAGGGAATGTCCAAAAACATTCAGTACTTC.

Here the CDR3 reads CASSVPGTGAPYNEQFF. The CDR3 DNA sequence: TGCGCCAGCAGCGTCCCCGGGACAGGGGCCCCCTACAATGAGCAGTTCTTC. This chain connects TRBV5-1 to TRBJ2-1, with 10 bases matching TRBD1. Germline V lookup: CDR1 SGHRS, CDR2 YFSETQ. V gave up 4 bases and J gave up 2 bases; unmatched junction bases: 9. This CDR3 is 17 amino acids long.

This clonotype has more than one count but fewer than ten. The chain carries TRBV7-2 and TRBJ1-2, with TRBD1 matching 7 bases. The CDR3 consists of 14 residues. CDR1 is SGHTA, CDR2 FQGNSA, per germline. V gave up 5 bases and J gave up 2 bases; unmatched junction bases: 5. CDR3 sequence: CASSLDRRNYGYTF. CDR3 coding DNA: TGTGCCAGCAGCCTGGACAGGAGAAACTATGGCTACACCTTC.

This clonotype has just a few counts. The genes are TRBV30 and TRBJ2-2, with TRBD2 as a possible D gene (6 bases). Germline V CDR1 and CDR2: GTSNPN, SVGIG (reference sequence). V shed 0 bases and J shed 7 bases, with 12 bases lying between them. This CDR3 has 14 residues. The CDR3 bases are TGTGCCTGGAGTGTTGGAGGGGCTGGCGGGGAGCTGTTTTTT. Protein product: CAWSVGGAGGELFF.

V gene TRBV4-1 combines with J gene TRBJ1-5; maybe TRBD1 (5 bases). Trimming removed 5 bases at V and 3 bases at J, with 8 bases between. The germline gives CDR1 MGHRA, CDR2 YSYEKL. The length of the CDR3 is 13 residues. The chain's CDR3 is CASSDRLNQPQHF. The CDR3 bases are TGCGCCAGCAGCGACAGACTCAATCAGCCCCAGCATTTT.

In this sample, this clonotype turned up a few times. The CDR3 sequence is CASRSTDKQFF. CDR3 nucleotide sequence: TGTGCCAGCAGATCGACAGACAAGCAGTTCTTC. The genes are TRBV7-2 and TRBJ2-1, with a possible D match to TRBD1 (5 bases). The CDR3 covers 11 residues. Between the trimmed V and J ends, which lost 6 bases and 11 bases, there was a span of 11 bases. CDR1 is SGHTA, CDR2 FQGNSA, per germline.

V and J are TRBV7-2 and TRBJ2-1, with TRBD2 as a possible D gene (5 bases). The J call may be mistaken, given a closer DNA end match to TRBJ2-7. In germline, CDR1 is SGHTA, CDR2 FQGNSA. The CDR3 totals 13 residues. The CDR3 region has the DNA TGTGCCAGCAGCTTAGAGAGGGCCTACGAGCAGTACTTC. Translated, it gives CASSLERAYEQYF.

In its sample, this clonotype was seen many times. The genes are TRBV20-1 and TRBJ2-5; D is tentatively TRBD1 or TRBD2 (6 bases each). Trimming stripped 3 bases from V and 1 base from J, with 18 bases between. From germline, CDR1 is DFQATT and CDR2 SNEGSKA (reference sequence). CDR3 length: 16 amino acids. The DNA of the CDR3 is TGCAGTGCTAGTGTAAACCGAGGGGGACTCCAAGAGACCCAGTACTTC. This sequence encodes CSASVNRGGLQETQYF.